This T cell receptor (beta chain) emerged from a study of identical twins. The V and J ends lost 0 bases and 9 bases respectively, with 17 bases between them. The length of the CDR3 is 15 residues. Germline V gene data show CDR1 as LNHNV and CDR2 as YYDKDF (reference sequence). With regard to this clonotype: Its specificity is not known.

TCRdb called the 5' RACE reads again in MiXCR, with one record for every CDR3 protein. This table holds approximately 230,000 distinct CDR3 sequences, over 5% found once. Study observations and caveats: Out-of-frame sharing of TCR alpha in monozygotic twins was underestimated by models.

Healthy Caucasians, and only they, were the donors. In addition, the sample was reused for a study of T cells expressing NK-cell markers. According to that study: Restriction of the sorted population to alpha-beta TCR T cells was achieved in several experiments with an anti-gamma-delta TCR antibody.

The sequence came from a woman between 18 and 29 years old in good health. The rearrangement uses TRBV15 and TRBJ1-1; tentative D call: TRBD1 (6 bases). The sequencing sample was made of CD8+ T cells sorted from blood. The CDR3 is CATSRDRGHWNQAFF. The CDR3 DNA follows: TGTGCCACCAGCAGAGATCGGGGACATTGGAACCAAGCTTTCTTT.